Below are 20 T cell receptor beta chains sequenced from a single sample in a study of human T cells and chemical hapten exposure. The library tagged each cDNA molecule with unique molecular identifiers. TCRdb reprocessed the reads via MiXCR and lists one record per CDR3 protein. This table holds around 120,000 distinct CDR3 sequences, 6.5% to 10% found once. The total RNA was obtained from whole blood that was not fractionated. The sequenced sample consisted of whole blood. All receptors come from a human donor in good health. Some clones in this sample may be carry-over from other donors' samples.

The V call is TRBV20-1, the J call TRBJ1-1; D may be TRBD1 (5 bases). The V gene lost 4 bases and the J gene lost 5 bases, with 17 bases spanning the gap. The CDR3 consists of 14 residues. The germline V gene has CDR1 DFQATT and CDR2 SNEGSKA (reference sequence). CDR3 sequence reads: CSATEGHRKTEAFF. The CDR3 DNA is TGCAGTGCTACAGAAGGGCACAGGAAGACTGAAGCTTTCTTT.

This clonotype was detected many times. The chain has TRBV7-6 and TRBJ2-7, with 10 nucleotides matching TRBD2. Trimming took 0 bases from V and 1 from J; bases not matched to a gene: 3. This CDR3 has 16 residues. Germline lookup yields CDR1 SGHVS and CDR2 FNYEAQ. CDR3 sequence: CASSLAPSGGSYEQYF. Written as DNA, the CDR3 is TGTGCCAGCAGCTTAGCCCCTAGCGGGGGATCCTACGAGCAGTACTTC. The complete variable domain, with remaining parts taken from reference TRBV7-6 and TRBJ2-7, reads GAGVSQSPRYKVTKRGQDVALRCDPISGHVSLYWYRQALGQGPEFLTYFNYEAQQDKSGLPNDRFSAERPEGSISTLTIQRTEQRDSAMYRCASSLAPSGGSYEQYFGPGTRLTVT.

The sample holds many counts of this clonotype. The chain carries TRBV7-9 and TRBJ2-2; D remains unclear. Germline V gene data show CDR1 as SEHNR and CDR2 as FQNEAQ (reference sequence). Deletions cut 5 bases from V and 7 bases from J, with 8 bases between. This CDR3 region has 12 residues. CDR3 sequence (DNA): TGTGCCAGCAGCCGACCGGGCGGGGAGCTGTTTTTT. Translating gives CASSRPGGELFF.

This clonotype was picked up a small number of times. The genes are TRBV29-1 and TRBJ1-2, with 10 bases that match TRBD1. Germline V gene data show CDR1 as SQVTM and CDR2 as ANQGSEA. This CDR3 is 15 amino acids long. J was trimmed by 4 bases and V by 5 bases; bases with no gene match: 10. The chain's CDR3 is CSVTRQGALIYGYTF. The CDR3 region has the DNA TGCAGCGTTACTCGACAGGGGGCATTAATCTATGGCTACACCTTC.

With regard to this clonotype: This could be a read error, since a much larger clone is one nucleotide away. V and J are TRBV4-1 and TRBJ1-5; unclear D gene. The V gene's germline CDR1 is MGHRA and CDR2 YSYEKL. The CDR3 extends over 14 amino acids. CDR3 DNA: TGCGCCAACAGCCAAGTAGAGAGCAATCAGCCCCAGCATTTT. Protein: CANSQVESNQPQHF.

The chain uses TRBV12-3 or TRBV12-4 and TRBJ1-1, with TRBD1 as a possible D gene (5 bases). This CDR3 is built from 13 residues. With 3 bases removed from V and 6 bases from J, the gap between germline ends came to 11 bases. The CDR3 coding sequence is TGTGCCAGCAGTTTTCGGGTGGGGGCTGAAGCTTTCTTT. Its protein is CASSFRVGAEAFF.

At least ten counts were recorded for this clonotype. The chain has TRBV5-1 and TRBJ1-1; 9 positions match TRBD1. After removal of 4 bases from V and 7 bases from J, the junction contained 11 bases not matched to a gene. The CDR3 is 15 amino acids. Looked up from germline, CDR1 is SGHRS and CDR2 is YFSETQ. The CDR3 spells CASSLTGGGFDEAFF. For the CDR3, the DNA is TGCGCCAGCAGCCTGACAGGGGGTGGGTTTGATGAAGCTTTCTTT. Using reference TRBV5-1 and TRBJ1-1 for the parts outside the CDR3, the full variable domain is KAGVTQTPRYLIKTRGQQVTLSCSPISGHRSVSWYQQTPGQGLQFLFEYFSETQRNKGNFPGRFSGRQFSNSRSEMNVSTLELGDSALYLCASSLTGGGFDEAFFGQGTRLTVV.

This clonotype has only one observation. J is TRBJ2-3 and V is TRBV20-1, with D possibly TRBD1 on 6 matching bases. V was cut by 6 bases and J by 2 bases, with 12 bases left in between. Germline V gene sequence: CDR1 DFQATT, CDR2 SNEGSKA (reference sequence). The CDR3 runs 13 residues. CDR3 protein: CSAPTGFTDTQYF. In DNA, the CDR3 is TGCAGTGCACCGACAGGCTTCACAGATACGCAGTATTTT.

This clonotype was counted at least ten times. The genes are TRBV4-2 and TRBJ2-7; 8 bases map to TRBD1. Germline assignment: CDR1 LGHNA and CDR2 YNFKEQ. V lost 0 bases to trimming and J lost 8 bases; unmatched junction nucleotides: 9. CDR3 length equals 15 residues. The CDR3 is CASSQDSGQGVQQYF. The CDR3 DNA follows: TGTGCCAGCAGCCAAGATAGTGGACAGGGTGTTCAGCAGTACTTC.

The V call is TRBV7-3, the J call TRBJ1-1; D unresolved. Trimming took off 2 bases at V and 0 bases at J, with 13 bases between the two ends. The CDR3 extends over 16 amino acids. Per the germline V gene, CDR1 is SGHTA and CDR2 is FQGTGA. CDR3 sequence: CASSLDPAGLNTEAFF. The CDR3 coding sequence is TGTGCCAGCAGCTTAGATCCTGCGGGCTTGAACACTGAAGCTTTCTTT.

This clonotype has only a few counts. The chain has TRBV29-1 and TRBJ2-1; D possibly uses TRBD1 or TRBD2 (5 bases each). V was trimmed by 3 bases and J by 9 bases, leaving 15 bases between them. Germline CDR1 is SQVTM and CDR2 is ANQGSEA. The CDR3 contains 13 residues. CDR3 loop: CSVDPGASGEQFF. The CDR3 DNA reads as TGCAGCGTTGACCCCGGGGCATCCGGTGAGCAGTTCTTC.

This clonotype was picked up many times. The rearrangement uses TRBV7-9 and TRBJ1-4, with a tentative D call TRBD1 (6 bases). Germline V lookup: CDR1 SEHNR, CDR2 FQNEAQ (reference sequence). V was shortened by 5 bases and J by 5 bases, with 9 bases between the two germline ends. The CDR3 is 13 residues long. The CDR3 protein is CASSPGQNEKLFF. The CDR3 nucleotides read TGTGCCAGCAGCCCAGGACAGAATGAAAAACTGTTTTTT.

The chain carries TRBV19 and TRBJ2-1; D is uncertain. Germline V gene data show CDR1 as LNHDA and CDR2 as SQIVND (reference sequence). The CDR3 spans 16 residues. V lost 0 bases, J lost 10 bases, and 19 bases lay in between. The CDR3 loop is CASSIDTSVGVREQFF. CDR3 coding DNA: TGTGCCAGTAGTATAGATACCTCGGTTGGGGTTAGGGAGCAGTTCTTC.

At least ten counts were recorded for this clonotype. A read error may produce the germline difference seen at one junction end. The rearrangement joins TRBV4-1 to TRBJ1-6; D uncertain. The CDR3 is 17 residues long. The germline gives CDR1 MGHRA, CDR2 YSYEKL. CDR3 amino acids: CASSPTHGRENKSPLHF. The CDR3 region has the DNA TGCGCCAGCAGCCCCACCCATGGTAGGGAGAATAAGTCACCCCTCCACTTT.

The chain couples TRBV27 to TRBJ2-1, with D possibly being TRBD1 (6 bases). Germline V CDR1 and CDR2: MNHEY, SMNVEV (reference sequence). Trimming took 3 bases from V and 5 from J, leaving 11 bases between them. The CDR3 totals 14 residues. CDR3 in DNA: TGTGCCAGCAGTTTTACGGACAGACACAATGAGCAGTTCTTC. This encodes CASSFTDRHNEQFF.

Comments on this clonotype: Likely a read error: the CDR3 ends without its conserved phenylalanine or tryptophan. Because the CDR3's place on the DNA is in doubt, the DNA is left out and the CDR3 is given as listed by TCRdb. The rearrangement uses TRBV7-8 and TRBJ2-1; the D call TRBD1 from the table was never checked on the DNA. The V gene's germline CDR1 is SGHVS and CDR2 FQNEAQ. The CDR3 has 15 amino acids, counting both end residues. The CDR3 sequence: CERSSRERAYNEKLL.

This clonotype has only a few counts. The gene calls are TRBV4-1 and TRBJ1-5, with D perhaps TRBD1 (5 bases). The CDR3 extends over 15 amino acids. CDR1 is MGHRA, CDR2 YSYEKL, per germline. The ends were cut back, 3 bases at V and 1 base at J, with 10 bases in the middle. CDR3 sequence reads: CASSQWSGSNQPQHF. The CDR3 coding sequence is TGCGCCAGCAGCCAGTGGTCAGGGAGCAATCAGCCCCAGCATTTT.

This clonotype came up a few times. CDR3 DNA: TGTGCCAGTAGCCCCTGGACGGGGGACACAGATACGCAGTATTTT. Protein product: CASSPWTGDTDTQYF. The chain employs TRBV19 and TRBJ2-3; perhaps TRBD2 as D (6 bases). Trimming took off 6 bases at V and 2 bases at J, with 15 bases between the two ends. CDR1 LNHDA and CDR2 SQIVND come from the germline V gene (reference sequence). The CDR3 totals 15 residues. The entire variable domain, with the rest obtained from reference TRBV19 and TRBJ2-3, is as follows: DGGITQSPKYLFRKEGQNVTLSCEQNLNHDAMYWYRQDPGQGLRLIYYSQIVNDFQKGDIAEGYSVSREKKESFPLTVTSAQKNPTAFYLCASSPWTGDTDTQYFGPGTRLTVL.

This clonotype has a handful of counts. The chain carries TRBV20-1 and TRBJ1-2; D is unresolved. Deletions cut 0 bases from V and 6 bases from J, with 11 bases between. The CDR3 is 13 amino acids. Germline V CDR1 and CDR2: DFQATT, SNEGSKA (reference sequence). CDR3 protein: CSARDMRSNGYTF. Here the CDR3 DNA reads TGCAGTGCTAGAGATATGCGCTCCAATGGCTACACCTTC.

For this clonotype: A read error is possible here, since a much larger clone lies one base away. The chain employs TRBV12-3 or TRBV12-4 and TRBJ1-1, with D possibly being TRBD1 (5 bases). This CDR3 spans 15 amino acids. The DNA of the CDR3 is TGTCCCAGCAGTCCTCAGGGACGGTTGAACACTGAAGCTTTCTTT. This encodes CPSSPQGRLNTEAFF.